Listed below are T cell receptor beta chains from one sample, sequenced in a study of cytomegalovirus exposure and HLA in healthy donors. TCRdb's table, derived via immunoSEQ multiplex PCR, lists solely in-frame clones and lacks some. The sample totals 20,000 to 25,000 clones. The sample comprised PBMCs. Source of these receptors: a man in his sixties in good health and CMV-seropositive. Both conserved end residues are part of each CDR3. D genes are given only for firm matches.

-,13,TRBJ2-7,TRBV6-1,CASEGGSAYEQYF,TGTGCCTCCGAGGGTGGGAGCGCCTACGAGCAGTACTTC
TRBD1,13,TRBJ2-7,TRBV30,CAWSADRGYEQYF,TGTGCCTGGAGTGCGGACAGGGGGTACGAGCAGTACTTC
TRBD1,17,TRBJ2-7,TRBV29-1,CSGPPRVGQAPNYEQYF,TGCAGCGGACCCCCCCGGGTGGGACAGGCTCCTAACTACGAGCAGTACTTC
TRBD2,17,TRBJ2-1,TRBV4-2,CASSQEPGASGYNEQFF,TGTGCCAGCAGCCAAGAGCCCGGAGCTAGCGGCTACAATGAGCAGTTCTTC
-,12,TRBJ1-1,TRBV30,CAWSYRNTEAFF,TGTGCCTGGAGTTACAGGAACACTGAAGCTTTCTTT
TRBD2,13,TRBJ2-7,TRBV5-1,CASRREIPYEQYF,TGCGCCAGCAGGCGGGAGATCCCCTACGAGCAGTACTTC
-,13,TRBJ1-2,TRBV7-9,CASSLDPGLGYTF,TGTGCCAGCAGCTTAGATCCGGGATTGGGCTACACCTTC
-,13,TRBJ2-5,TRBV30,CAWSVVGAETQYF,TGTGCCTGGAGTGTTGTGGGAGCAGAGACCCAGTACTTC
TRBD1,15,TRBJ1-2,TRBV5-8,CASSLDRDSNYGYTF,TGTGCCAGCAGCTTGGATCGGGACAGTAACTATGGCTACACCTTC
TRBD1,17,TRBJ2-5,TRBV5-1,CASSLEGEQGLQETQYF,TGCGCCAGCAGCTTGGAGGGGGAACAGGGGCTCCAAGAGACCCAGTACTTC
-,14,TRBJ2-7,TRBV4-1,CASSLTGLGGEQYF,TGCGCCAGCAGCCTAACAGGGTTGGGGGGGGAGCAGTACTTC
TRBD2,15,TRBJ2-7,TRBV6-5,CASRSQGGLGYEQYF,TGTGCCAGCAGGTCCCAGGGAGGGCTAGGCTACGAGCAGTACTTC
-,15,TRBJ1-2,TRBV19,CASSIAPYFSGGYTF,TGTGCCAGTAGTATAGCCCCCTACTTCTCCGGTGGCTACACCTTC
-,15,TRBJ1-1,TRBV4-2,CASSQGYGADTEAFF,TGTGCCAGCAGCCAAGGATACGGAGCGGACACTGAAGCTTTCTTT
TRBD1,16,TRBJ2-5,TRBV5-1,CASSSTGVVWQETQYF,TGCGCCAGCAGCTCGACAGGGGTTGTATGGCAAGAGACCCAGTACTTC
TRBD1,15,TRBJ2-7,TRBV5-1,CASSSTQGAVHEQYF,TGCGCCAGCAGCTCAACACAGGGGGCAGTCCACGAGCAGTACTTC
TRBD1,15,TRBJ1-2,TRBV27,CASSPRTGVRYGYTF,TGTGCCAGCAGTCCCAGGACAGGGGTTCGCTATGGCTACACCTTC
TRBD2,14,TRBJ2-3,TRBV5-4,CASSDVTSGDTQYF,TGTGCCAGCAGCGATGTGACTAGCGGAGATACGCAGTATTTT
-,10,TRBJ2-5,TRBV28,CATSEETQYF,TGTGCCACCTCGGAGGAGACCCAGTACTTC
-,15,TRBJ2-7,TRBV5-1,CASSLAGESYYEQYF,TGCGCCAGCAGCTTGGCGGGGGAGAGTTATTACGAGCAGTACTTC
TRBD1,14,TRBJ2-3,TRBV2,CASRDRVSTDTQYF,TGTGCCAGCAGGGACAGGGTTAGCACAGATACGCAGTATTTT
TRBD1,13,TRBJ1-5,TRBV6-5,CASRPDRFMPQHF,TGTGCCAGCAGGCCGGACAGGTTCATGCCCCAGCATTTT
-,12,TRBJ2-7,TRBV29-1,CSVMTESYEQYF,TGCAGCGTTATGACAGAGTCCTACGAGCAGTACTTC